This T cell receptor beta chain was captured by sequencing in a study of beta chain features in type 1 diabetes. Notes on the study in general: Whether HLA type influences TCRB rearrangement remained unresolved here. Researchers cautioned that cDNA sequencing could over-represent cells with high TCR expression. Sampled from patients, naive, central memory and Treg TCRB repertoires appeared more similar than those sampled from healthy donors.

Since all of the isolated RNA was reverse transcribed, expressed TCRB transcripts were what got sequenced. The data were produced by immunoSEQ multiplex PCR, yet TCRdb's version contains in-frame clones alone and is incomplete. The data show 600,000 to 650,000 clones, around 15% seen once. A heparinised blood draw that averaged around 0.12 L was obtained once from each donor. Turning to this clone: Its antigen remains unidentified.

The CDR3 runs to 14 residues. Germline CDR1 and CDR2: SGHTA and FQGNSA. Trimming left V 4 bases short and J 1 base short, with 10 bases between. The sequence was collected from a man between 18 and 35 years old in good health. Input material: naive CD4+ T cells from blood. The J gene is TRBJ1-2, the V gene TRBV7-2; D is unresolved. The CDR3 spells CASSSLGDNYGYTF. Here the CDR3 DNA reads TGTGCCAGCAGCTCTCTCGGGGATAACTATGGCTACACCTTC.